This T cell receptor (beta chain) was found in a study of cytomegalovirus exposure and HLA in healthy donors. Study outcomes and limitations: Specific recognition of CMV antigens was confirmed in vitro for a few chains (all CMV-associated). There were around 160 TCR beta chains listed as cytomegalovirus-associated.

In regard to this clone: Its specificity is not known. One junction end disagrees with the germline gene, perhaps due to a read error.

TCRdb keeps only in-frame clones here, not all; method: immunoSEQ multiplex PCR. The repertoire has more than 95,000 clones, roughly 89% of them found once; the top ten carry 1.1%. This CDR3 region has 15 residues. Germline V lookup: CDR1 LGHNA, CDR2 YSLEER. The gene calls are TRBV4-3 and TRBJ1-2, with D perhaps TRBD1 (5 bases). Sequencing was done on a sample of PBMCs. This TCR came from a woman in her late teens or twenties in good health and CMV-seronegative. CDR3 sequence (DNA): TGCGCCAGCAGCCATGCCCCGGGGGAACGGCGTGGTCCCTTCTTC. It codes for CASSHAPGERRGPFF.